The entry below describes one TCR beta chain. A TCRbeta library incorporating unique molecular identifiers was prepared. TCRdb reanalysed the PCR reads using MiXCR and keeps one entry per CDR3 protein. The profile shows approximately 400,000 distinct CDR3 sequences, 11% of them singletons. These data are taken from a study of T-cell reconstitution after alpha-beta-depleted transplantation in children. Trimming removed 5 bases from V and 6 bases from J, with 12 bases in between. The CDR3 is 13 amino acids. Germline assignment: CDR1 SGHDN and CDR2 FVKESK. The rearrangement uses TRBV14 and TRBJ2-3, with D possibly called TRBD1 or TRBD2 (5 bases each). The TCR originated in a human donor who donated a stem cell graft to a child with acute myeloid leukemia. The material was PBMCs from the stem cell graft donor, obtained from the stem cell graft. CDR3 residues: CASSRDLRDTQYF. The CDR3 coding sequence is TGTGCCAGCAGCAGGGACCTCCGGGATACGCAGTATTTT.